This TCR beta chain is drawn from a study of chemoradiotherapy in HPV16-positive cancers. Study observations and caveats: For HPV16-positive patients, expanding HPV-responsive T cells associated with longer recurrence-free survival. The functional HPV-specific definition rests on just a couple of HPV16-positive patients.

Clones were sequenced by immunoSEQ multiplex PCR, and TCRdb holds only the in-frame ones, with some missing. The sample contains under 15,000 clones, around two thirds of which appear only once. This CDR3 is built from 14 residues. V lost 4 bases and J lost 6; bases outside the gene matches: 4. The germline V gene encodes CDR1 SGHDN and CDR2 FVKESK. Of note for this clone: Its target is not known. Different DNA sequences within this sample yield the same CDR3.

The chain links TRBV14 to TRBJ2-2; 8 bases are a match to TRBD2. This TCR was recovered from a human donor with HPV-associated anogenital cancer. The specimen was collected from a patient who underwent chemoradiotherapy. Here the CDR3 DNA reads TGTGCCAGCAGCCTTCTCGGGGGGGCCGGGGAGCTGTTTTTT. It encodes CASSLLGGAGELFF.